This T cell receptor beta chain was observed in a study of shared clonotypes between healthy human individuals. The overall study: Sampling drew on donors who were a couple of women and a few men aged 18 to 49. Study observations and caveats: Across a handful of donors, naive CD4 shared 5% to 6.5%, naive CD8 less than 4%, memory CD4 roughly 2.5%, memory CD8 0.4% to 0.5%.

Terminally differentiated effector memory CD45RA+ cells were excluded from the naive CD8 cells, which were CD45RO-negative and positively selected for CCR7. The germline CDR1 and CDR2 sequences are SGHRS and YFSETQ. Losses at the gene ends were 0 bases for V and 0 bases for J; bases not matched to a gene: 13. The CDR3 is made up of 19 amino acids. Method: immunoSEQ multiplex PCR; TCRdb's copy keeps in-frame clones and lacks some. The sample lists approximately 2,000,000 clones; around 93% were seen once. As concerns this clone: What it recognizes is unknown.

This clonotype was sampled from a man aged 18 to 30 in good health. Some clones in this sample may be carry-over from other donors' samples. Sequenced: naive CD8+ T cells from PBMCs. This rearrangement joins TRBV5-1 to TRBJ2-3, with 7 bases identical to TRBD2. CDR3 sequence reads: CASSLDFSSGDTSTDTQYF. The CDR3 region has the DNA TGCGCCAGCAGCTTGGACTTTTCGAGCGGGGATACTAGCACAGATACGCAGTATTTT.